The 17 T cell receptor beta chains listed next were all sequenced from one sample in a study of control samples from healthy donors and cancer patients. The method was immunoSEQ multiplex PCR; TCRdb's version includes in-frame clones alone and lacks a portion of them. Among about 120,000 clones, approximately 90% were seen once, and the ten largest hold 1.1%. The sequencing sample was made of PBMCs. These receptors originate from a woman aged 45 to 65 with colorectal cancer.

The chain is built from TRBV12-3 or TRBV12-4 and TRBJ1-2; 9 nucleotides match TRBD1. The CDR3 length is 13 residues. Trimming removed 5 bases from V and 5 bases from J; junction bases left unmatched: 3. CDR3 nucleotides: TGTGCCAGCAGTCGGGACAGGGAATATGGCTACACCTTC. This sequence encodes CASSRDREYGYTF.

J is TRBJ1-4 and V is TRBV30; D may be TRBD1 (6 bases). V dropped 1 base and J dropped 3 bases, with 9 bases sitting between them. This CDR3 region has 14 residues. The germline CDR1 and CDR2 sequences are GTSNPN and SVGIG (reference sequence). CDR3 DNA: TGTGCCTGGAGTGCCAGGGGTGCTAATGAAAAACTGTTTTTT. This translates into CAWSARGANEKLFF.

This chain links TRBV6-5 with TRBJ2-7; weak D call: TRBD1 (6 bases). Germline V gives CDR1 MNHEY, CDR2 SVGAGI. The V end lost 6 bases, the J end lost 5 bases, and 11 bases lay between the germline ends. The CDR3 runs to 12 residues. This chain's CDR3 is CASRDRIHEQYF. CDR3 nucleotide sequence: TGTGCCAGCAGGGACAGAATCCACGAGCAGTACTTC.

This chain joins TRBV15 and TRBJ1-5, with a weak D call TRBD1 (5 bases). Trimming took off 2 bases at V and 0 bases at J, with 14 bases between the two ends. This CDR3 region has 17 residues. CDR1 LNHNV and CDR2 YYDKDF come from the germline V gene (reference sequence). As DNA, the CDR3 is TGTGCCACCAGCAGAATTGGGGACCTGTATAGCAATCAGCCCCAGCATTTT. This sequence encodes CATSRIGDLYSNQPQHF.

The chain links TRBV6-5 to TRBJ1-1; 9 bases align to TRBD1. Germline CDR1 and CDR2: MNHEY and SVGAGI. The CDR3 contains 14 residues. The J segment lost 5 bases and the V segment lost 2 bases, leaving 3 bases of the junction unmatched. CDR3 bases: TGTGCCAGCAGTTACCGGGACAGGGAGACTGAAGCTTTCTTT. Amino acids: CASSYRDRETEAFF.

V gene TRBV2 combines with J gene TRBJ2-6; 8 bases match TRBD1. Germline V gene lookup returns CDR1 SNHLY and CDR2 FYNNEI. This CDR3 has 17 amino acids. With 4 bases clipped from V and 0 bases from J, the junction kept 5 bases outside the gene matches. The CDR3 here is CASSVRGLSSGANVLTF. The CDR3 nucleotides read TGTGCCAGCAGTGTCAGGGGGCTCAGCTCTGGGGCCAACGTCCTGACTTTC.

As to this clone: The identical CDR3 is also encoded by other nucleotide sequences in the sample. The rearrangement uses TRBV27 and TRBJ1-5; D gene uncertain. This CDR3 is built from 14 residues. Trimming stripped 3 bases from V and 0 bases from J, with 6 bases between. Germline CDR1 reads MNHEY; CDR2 reads SMNVEV (reference sequence). The CDR3 protein is CASSLGYSNQPQHF. The CDR3, as DNA: TGTGCCAGCAGTTTGGGCTATAGCAATCAGCCCCAGCATTTT.

This rearrangement joins TRBV15 to TRBJ1-1; TRBD1 might be the D (5 bases). CDR1 is LNHNV, CDR2 YYDKDF, per germline (reference sequence). V gave up 6 bases and J gave up 0 bases, with 14 bases separating them. CDR3 length: 15 amino acids. The CDR3 here is CATRTGLSLNTEAFF. The CDR3 DNA sequence: TGTGCCACCAGGACGGGACTGAGTTTGAACACTGAAGCTTTCTTT.

The V and J genes are TRBV19 and TRBJ1-5; a weak D match, TRBD1 (6 bases). Trimming removed 6 bases from V and 1 base from J, with 13 bases in between. The CDR3 totals 15 residues. Germline V gives CDR1 LNHDA, CDR2 SQIVND (reference sequence). This chain's CDR3 is CASRSWDTSNQPQHF. The CDR3 DNA reads as TGTGCCAGTAGATCGTGGGACACAAGCAATCAGCCCCAGCATTTT.

This chain joins TRBV19 and TRBJ2-7; 11 bases match TRBD2. Trimming at V came to 10 bases and at J to 4 bases, leaving 6 bases not matched to a gene. The length of the CDR3 is 13 residues. Per the germline V gene, CDR1 is LNHDA and CDR2 is SQIVND (reference sequence). The CDR3 DNA reads TGTGCCACCAAGGGACTAGCGGAATACGAGCAGTACTTC. Its protein product is CATKGLAEYEQYF.

This clone has more than one count but fewer than ten. The rearrangement joins TRBV18 to TRBJ2-7; D might be TRBD2 (5 bases). V shed 1 base and J shed 0 bases, with 10 bases lying between them. CDR1 and CDR2 (germline): KGHSH, LQKENI. This CDR3 has 15 amino acids. CDR3 loop: CASSPQGGLSYEQYF. CDR3 DNA sequence: TGTGCCAGCTCACCACAAGGCGGGCTCTCCTACGAGCAGTACTTC.

This clone was seen a handful of times. The J gene is TRBJ1-5, the V gene TRBV2; the match to TRBD1 covers 9 bases. Germline CDR1 SNHLY, CDR2 FYNNEI. V shed 6 bases and J 11 bases; nucleotides not matched to a gene: 11. CDR3 length: 14 residues. CDR3 sequence reads: CASRKGTGFEAQHF. CDR3 DNA sequence: TGTGCCAGCAGAAAGGGGACAGGGTTTGAGGCCCAGCATTTT.

The chain employs TRBV5-4 and TRBJ2-7, with D uncertain. This CDR3 is 13 amino acids long. The germline V gene has CDR1 SGHNT and CDR2 YYREEE (reference sequence). Between the trimmed V and J ends, which lost 4 bases and 3 bases, there was a span of 11 bases. As DNA, the CDR3 is TGTGCCAGCAGCCCTTCGCGCTTCTACGAGCAGTACTTC. Translation: CASSPSRFYEQYF.

The rearrangement links TRBV19 to TRBJ1-1, with 7 nucleotides matching TRBD1. CDR1 LNHDA and CDR2 SQIVND come from the germline V gene (reference sequence). V was clipped by 1 base and J by 7 bases; unmatched bases: 3. There are 13 residues in the CDR3. CDR3 coding DNA: TGTGCCAGTAGTATAGCGTCAGGGGGTGAAGCTTTCTTT. Encoded protein: CASSIASGGEAFF.

The V call is TRBV29-1, the J call TRBJ2-3; no reliable D call. Per the germline V gene, CDR1 is SQVTM and CDR2 is ANQGSEA. The CDR3 is made up of 14 amino acids. V was clipped by 5 bases and J by 2 bases, with 14 bases between them. In nucleotides, the CDR3 is TGCAGCGTTCGCAAGACCCATAACACAGATACGCAGTATTTT. Protein product: CSVRKTHNTDTQYF.

A single count supports this clone. This sequence joins TRBV27 and TRBJ2-7; 8 bases are a match to TRBD1. CDR3 length equals 16 residues. V was pared by 3 bases and J by 0 bases, with 7 bases of the junction left unmatched. The germline V gene has CDR1 MNHEY and CDR2 SMNVEV (reference sequence). The CDR3 DNA reads as TGTGCCAGCAGTTTCTCAGGGGGCGCGCCCTCCTACGAGCAGTACTTC. It specifies CASSFSGGAPSYEQYF.

V and J are TRBV28 and TRBJ2-7; TRBD2 aligns across 9 bases. Germline-derived CDR1 and CDR2 are MDHEN and SYDVKM. V was pared by 5 bases and J by 0 bases, with 5 bases of the junction left unmatched. CDR3 length equals 15 residues. The CDR3 here is CASSVAGESSYEQYF. CDR3 in DNA: TGTGCCAGCAGTGTAGCGGGAGAGAGCTCCTACGAGCAGTACTTC.